The T cell receptor beta chain described here comes from a study of blood T cell repertoires in COVID-19. Turning to the study itself: From the United States, Italy and Spain came samples of acute and convalescent COVID-19. Nucleic acid was either cDNA or gDNA, and it came from T cells, B-cell-depleted T cells, or PBMCs.

In the authors' methods: Estimation of nucleated cell counts was performed using reference gene primer amplification. Only in-frame clones appear in the TCRdb table, and some are missing; sequencing was by immunoSEQ multiplex PCR. That table is the source of V, J and clone size, and D and trimming were worked out from the DNA. The sample has roughly 200,000 clones, more than 70% seen once. Trimming cost V 0 bases and J 9 bases, with 9 bases left between them. The CDR3 is 13 amino acids. Germline CDR1 LGHDT, CDR2 YNNKEL (reference sequence). The sequence was obtained from a man aged 35 to 55 with active or convalescent COVID-19. Sequences were obtained from peripheral blood. This chain uses TRBV3-1 (or the pseudogene TRBV3-2) with TRBJ1-5, with D possibly matching TRBD1 (6 bases). CDR3 nucleotides: TGTGCCAGCAGCCAAGATCCGGACAGGCCCCAGCATTTT. This codes for CASSQDPDRPQHF.